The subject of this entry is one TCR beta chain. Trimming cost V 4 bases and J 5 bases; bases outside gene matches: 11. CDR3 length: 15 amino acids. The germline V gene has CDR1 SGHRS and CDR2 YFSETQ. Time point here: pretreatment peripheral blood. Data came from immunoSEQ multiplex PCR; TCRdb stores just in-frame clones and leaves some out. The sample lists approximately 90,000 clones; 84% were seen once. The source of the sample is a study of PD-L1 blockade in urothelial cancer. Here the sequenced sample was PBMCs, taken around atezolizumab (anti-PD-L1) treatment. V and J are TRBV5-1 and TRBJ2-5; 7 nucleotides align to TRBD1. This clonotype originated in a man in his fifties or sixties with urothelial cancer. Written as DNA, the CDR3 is TGCGCCAGCAGCCAGGCCCGTCCACAGGGGGAGACCCAGTACTTC. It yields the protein CASSQARPQGETQYF. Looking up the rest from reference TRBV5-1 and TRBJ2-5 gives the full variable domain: KAGVTQTPRYLIKTRGQQVTLSCSPISGHRSVSWYQQTPGQGLQFLFEYFSETQRNKGNFPGRFSGRQFSNSRSEMNVSTLELGDSALYLCASSQARPQGETQYFGPGTRLLVL.